A single sample gave rise to the 2 T cell receptor beta chains below, sequenced in a study of tumor-infiltrating lymphocytes in oesophageal squamous cell carcinoma (dated by TCRdb to 2016 to 2017). The library was built by means of PCR. Data came from an Illumina HiSeq 2000. TCRdb cleaned the public reads at Q25 with fastp, built clones with MiXCR and kept in-frame beta chains. CDR3 protein sequences are deduplicated, and each keeps its most common genes and DNA. The sample records 15,000 to 25,000 distinct CDR3 sequences, 30% to 45% of which are singletons. The ten biggest clones cover approximately 20% of the sample. Input material: esophageal tumor tissue. The origin of the receptors is a male donor with esophageal squamous cell carcinoma.

This clonotype was observed at least ten times. The chain joins TRBV6-1 to TRBJ2-7; D gene ambiguous. The ends were cut back, 3 bases at V and 7 bases at J, with 13 bases in the middle. CDR1 is MNHNS, CDR2 SASEGT, per germline. There are 13 residues in the CDR3. The CDR3 is CASSDYRAREQYF. Here the CDR3 DNA reads TGTGCCAGCAGTGACTACCGGGCACGGGAGCAGTACTTC.

Ten or more counts support this clonotype. This chain joins TRBV7-8 and TRBJ2-1; TRBD1 is a possible D gene (8 bases). Germline assignment: CDR1 SGHVS and CDR2 FQNEAQ. CDR3 size: 14 residues. V was trimmed by 7 bases and J by 9 bases, leaving 19 bases between them. CDR3 sequence: CASTQAQGGSEQFF. CDR3 nucleotide sequence: TGTGCCAGCACCCAAGCACAGGGGGGGAGTGAGCAGTTCTTC.